The T cell receptor beta chain described here comes from a study of CD8+CD57+ T cells in acquired aplastic anemia. Genomic DNA, the template, was used for profiling of the TCR beta VDJ and CDR3. Via MiXCR, TCRdb re-called the reads, giving one row per CDR3 protein. The sample lists about 120,000 distinct CDR3 sequences, 55% to 60% occurring once. For sequencing, patients were chosen who had shown expansion of CD8+CD57+ cells by flow cytometry. A severe acquired aplastic anemia diagnosis applied to all patients. This clonotype originated in a human donor with aplastic anemia. Sequenced material: sorted CD4+, CD8+, or CD8+CD57+ T cells (not recorded which) from PBMCs.

The CDR3 loop reads CATSSAYEQYF. Written as DNA, the CDR3 is TGTGCCACCAGCTCCGCCTACGAGCAGTACTTC. The V gene is TRBV15, the J gene TRBJ2-7; D is undetermined. The germline V and J ends were trimmed by 5 bases and 2 bases, with 4 bases remaining between them. Germline V gene sequence: CDR1 LNHNV, CDR2 YYDKDF (reference sequence). This CDR3 is 11 amino acids long.